These 5 T cell receptor beta chains were sequenced from one sample in a study of identical twins. Each CDR3 protein is one row after TCRdb ran MiXCR on the 5' RACE reads. Of about 530,000 distinct CDR3 sequences in the sample, nearly 15% were seen once. The same data also contributed to another study, on yellow fever vaccine responses in identical twins.

Sequenced material: CD4+ T cells sorted from blood. Receptor source: a woman aged 18-29 years in good health.

This clonotype occurred a few times. This chain uses TRBV9 with TRBJ2-2, with a tentative D call TRBD2 (6 bases). The germline gives CDR1 SGDLS, CDR2 YYNGEE. V was cut by 4 bases and J by 4 bases, with 23 bases left in between. The CDR3 consists of 18 residues. The CDR3 DNA is TGTGCCAGCAGCAGACCCCTTACGGGAGCAGACGTCACCGGGGAGCTGTTTTTT. Amino acids: CASSRPLTGADVTGELFF. The variable domain in full, with the rest retrieved from reference TRBV9 and TRBJ2-2, is DSGVTQTPKHLITATGQRVTLRCSPRSGDLSVYWYQQSLDQGLQFLIQYYNGEERAKGNILERFSAQQFPDLHSELNLSSLELGDSALYFCASSRPLTGADVTGELFFGEGSRLTVL.

The chain has TRBV29-1 and TRBJ1-1; D gene uncertain. The CDR3 covers 15 residues. In germline, CDR1 is SQVTM, CDR2 ANQGSEA. The V gene lost 2 bases and the J gene lost 0 bases, with 13 bases spanning the gap. As DNA, the CDR3 is TGCAGCGTTGAAAATCTACAGATTATGAACACTGAAGCTTTCTTT. Its protein is CSVENLQIMNTEAFF.

This chain connects TRBV24-1 to TRBJ2-3, with 7 bases matching TRBD1. J was trimmed by 4 bases and V by 2 bases; bases with no gene match: 8. Per germline, CDR1 KGHDR and CDR2 SFDVKD. The CDR3 runs 16 residues. The CDR3 loop reads CATSDSRQGSPDTQYF. In nucleotides, the CDR3 is TGTGCCACCAGTGATTCACGACAGGGTTCCCCAGATACGCAGTATTTT.

This clonotype occurred a few times. This sequence joins TRBV7-7 and TRBJ2-1, with 9 nucleotides matching TRBD1. Germline V gives CDR1 SSHAT, CDR2 FNYEAQ (reference sequence). CDR3 length: 17 residues. Trimming removed 1 base from V and 11 bases from J; junction bases left unmatched: 15. The CDR3 loop is CASSLVASGTGSIKQFF. The CDR3 DNA reads TGTGCCAGCAGCTTAGTAGCGTCCGGGACAGGGTCGATCAAGCAGTTCTTC.

This clonotype was seen a handful of times. The chain couples TRBV10-3 to TRBJ1-6; TRBD1 matches 9 bases. Germline V gene data show CDR1 as ENHRY and CDR2 as SYGVKD. The V gene end was trimmed by 7 bases and the J gene end by 6 bases; junction bases not matched to a gene: 4. CDR3 size: 14 residues. The chain's CDR3 is CAITEGQGNSPLHF. Here the CDR3 DNA reads TGTGCCATCACCGAGGGACAGGGTAATTCACCCCTCCACTTT.